This is a list of T cell receptor beta chains from one sample in a study of cytomegalovirus exposure and HLA in healthy donors. Only in-frame clones appear in the TCRdb table, and some are missing; sequencing was by immunoSEQ multiplex PCR. The sample has 60,000 to 65,000 clones; about 96% are singletons. Sequenced sample: PBMCs. Receptor source: a woman aged 18-30 years in good health and CMV-seronegative. The CDR3 runs from the conserved cysteine through the conserved F or W. The D gene is left open where the match is weak. Some rows have no size entry. The others give once, few or many, or a class for an expanded clone.

TRBJ1-1 NA TRBD1 TRBV19 TGTGCCAGTAGTACCCAGGGGGCTAACACTGAAGCTTTCTTT CASSTQGANTEAFF
TRBJ1-5 NA NA TRBV7-9 TGTGCCAGCAGCTTAGGGGGGGTCCGTGGGCCTCAGCCCCAGCATTTT CASSLGGVRGPQPQHF
TRBJ1-2 NA TRBD1 TRBV5-1 TGCGCCAGCAGCTTGGCCTCGTGGGGACAGAGGAGACTCTATGGCTACACCTTC CASSLASWGQRRLYGYTF
TRBJ2-1 NA TRBD1 TRBV5-1 TGCGCCAGCAGCTTGGGGGACAGGTGGATAGATGAGCAGTTCTTC CASSLGDRWIDEQFF
TRBJ1-1 NA NA TRBV14 TGTGCCAGCAGCCACCTGGCGGGGAACACTGAAGCTTTCTTT CASSHLAGNTEAFF
TRBJ2-3 NA NA TRBV27 TGTGCCAGCAGGAAACCTGGCGGGGGCACAGATACGCAGTATTTT CASRKPGGGTDTQYF
TRBJ1-1 NA NA TRBV20-1 TGCAGTGCAAGGTCGTGGGGCGAAGCTTTCTTT CSARSWGEAFF
TRBJ2-6 NA TRBD2 TRBV7-8 TGTGCCAGCACCACCGCGGCTAGCGGGGGGGCAGCCAACGTCCTGACTTTC CASTTAASGGAANVLTF
TRBJ1-2 NA NA TRBV10-3 TGTGCCATCACCCCTCTGGGCTCCCCAGGGGGCTACACCTTC CAITPLGSPGGYTF
TRBJ2-1 NA NA TRBV6-5 TGTGCCAGCAGACGAAGGGGGGGCTCCTACAATGAGCAGTTCTTC CASRRRGGSYNEQFF
TRBJ2-5 NA TRBD2 TRBV29-1 TGCAGCGTGGGGCTAGCGGGACTTAAAGAGACCCAGTACTTC CSVGLAGLKETQYF
TRBJ1-5 once TRBD1 TRBV28 TGTGCCAGCACCTTAGGCCCGGGACAGGGCCGAAGTAGCAATCAGCCCCAGCATTTT CASTLGPGQGRSSNQPQHF
TRBJ2-3 once NA TRBV20-1 TGCAGTGCTCAACTAGGCGGTACGCAGTATTTT CSAQLGGTQYF
TRBJ2-4 NA TRBD1 TRBV10-3 TGTGCCATCAGTGAGGGACAGGGGGGGCAAAACATTCAGTACTTC CAISEGQGGQNIQYF
TRBJ2-1 NA TRBD2 TRBV5-4 TGTGCCACTCAGTCCGCGGGGGGGAGGTGGGATGAGCAGTTCTTC CATQSAGGRWDEQFF
TRBJ1-5 once NA TRBV27 TGTGCCAGCAGTTTAACCCCACTTAGCAATCAGCCCCAGCATTTT CASSLTPLSNQPQHF
TRBJ2-7 NA NA TRBV6-5 TGTGCCAGCAGTGAGGCAGGGGTTTACGAGCAGTACTTC CASSEAGVYEQYF
TRBJ2-2 NA TRBD1 TRBV27 TGTGCCAGCAGTTTAGGGGCCGGACAGGGATACACCGGGGAGCTGTTTTTT CASSLGAGQGYTGELFF
TRBJ1-4 NA TRBD1 TRBV25-1 TGTGCCAGCAGTGAATGGGGGACAGGGGATGAAAAACTGTTTTTT CASSEWGTGDEKLFF
TRBJ1-1 NA NA TRBV5-6 TGTGCCAGCAGCTTGGCGGGGAACACTGAAGCTTTCTTT CASSLAGNTEAFF
TRBJ1-3 NA TRBD1 TRBV28 TGTGCCAGCAGACTTGGGGGGACAGGGGGAAACACCATATATTTT CASRLGGTGGNTIYF
TRBJ1-2 NA TRBD1 TRBV6-5 TGTGCCAGCAGTTACGGACAGGGGAACTATGGCTACACCTTC CASSYGQGNYGYTF
TRBJ2-7 NA TRBD1 TRBV18 TGTGCCAGCTCACCGGGTTTCGGGACAGGGCGCTACGAGCAGTACTTC CASSPGFGTGRYEQYF
TRBJ2-2 NA NA TRBV15 TGTGCCACCAGCAGAGATCAGGGGCAGACGAACACCGGGGAGCTGTTTTTT CATSRDQGQTNTGELFF
TRBJ2-7 once NA TRBV11-2 TGTGCCAGCAGCTTAGTGCAGGGGCGGAGTGTGCAGTACTTC CASSLVQGRSVQYF
TRBJ2-1 NA NA TRBV12-5 TGTGCTAGTGGTTTGGTACTGCGGGGTGAGCAGTTCTTC CASGLVLRGEQFF
TRBJ1-4 NA NA TRBV30 TGTGCCTGGGTGACAGGAGGAAAACTGTTTTTT CAWVTGGKLFF
TRBJ2-5 NA NA TRBV28 TGTGCCAGCAGTTTTTGGACAAACCAAGAGACCCAGTACTTC CASSFWTNQETQYF
TRBJ2-5 once TRBD1 TRBV6-1 TGTGCCAGCAGTGGCGGACAGGCACTCGGCGAGACCCAGTACTTC CASSGGQALGETQYF
TRBJ2-3 once TRBD2 TRBV10-3 TGTGCCACCCAACCCCCACCGGGACTAGCGGGGGGCGGAGATACGCAGTATTTT CATQPPPGLAGGGDTQYF
TRBJ2-1 NA TRBD2 TRBV7-8 TGTGCCAGCAGCTTATTGCGGGAGGGCCGTTACAATGAGCAGTTCTTC CASSLLREGRYNEQFF
TRBJ2-5 once TRBD1 TRBV5-6 TGTGCCAGCAGCCCTGGGGGACAGGGAGTGACCCAGTACTTC CASSPGGQGVTQYF
TRBJ1-4 once NA TRBV7-9 TGTGCCAGCAGCTCTCGGGGGGCTCTTAGCACTAATGAAAAACTGTTTTTT CASSSRGALSTNEKLFF
TRBJ1-1 NA NA TRBV25-1 TGTGCCAGCAGTGAATACCTAGGGAACACTGAAGCTTTCTTT CASSEYLGNTEAFF
TRBJ2-7 NA NA TRBV28 TGTGCCAGCAGTATATCCTACGAGCAGTACTTC CASSISYEQYF
TRBJ2-1 few TRBD2 TRBV6-1 TGTGCCAGCAGTGAACTAGCGGGAGGTTCCAATGAGCAGTTCTTC CASSELAGGSNEQFF
TRBJ2-7 NA NA TRBV30 TGTGCCTGGAGCGGGGGTTCGCGGCGGGGTGGGTCCTACGAGCAGTACTTC CAWSGGSRRGGSYEQYF